This T cell receptor beta chain stems from a study of cytomegalovirus exposure and HLA in healthy donors. Whole-study results and caveats: In a later analysis, HLA-associated beta chains showed higher expansion and lower generation probabilities than comparable chains.

This CDR3 is built from 15 residues. CDR1 is SEHNR and CDR2 is FQNEAQ in the germline V gene (reference sequence). Germline trimming cut 7 bases from V and 2 bases from J; bases unmatched to any gene: 8. The PCR used 60 Vbeta and 13 Jbeta primers. Assay used: immunoSEQ multiplex PCR; TCRdb lists only in-frame clones, some missing. The repertoire holds 95,000 to 100,000 clones, over 60% seen once, with less than 10% in the top ten. With regard to this clone: The antigen remains unidentified.

This TCR was sampled from a female donor in good health and CMV-seronegative. This chain connects TRBV7-9 to TRBJ2-3, with 8 bases that match TRBD2. Sample: PBMCs. This CDR3 is CASTSGTRYTDTQYF. For the CDR3, the DNA is TGTGCCAGCACCTCCGGGACTAGGTACACAGATACGCAGTATTTT.